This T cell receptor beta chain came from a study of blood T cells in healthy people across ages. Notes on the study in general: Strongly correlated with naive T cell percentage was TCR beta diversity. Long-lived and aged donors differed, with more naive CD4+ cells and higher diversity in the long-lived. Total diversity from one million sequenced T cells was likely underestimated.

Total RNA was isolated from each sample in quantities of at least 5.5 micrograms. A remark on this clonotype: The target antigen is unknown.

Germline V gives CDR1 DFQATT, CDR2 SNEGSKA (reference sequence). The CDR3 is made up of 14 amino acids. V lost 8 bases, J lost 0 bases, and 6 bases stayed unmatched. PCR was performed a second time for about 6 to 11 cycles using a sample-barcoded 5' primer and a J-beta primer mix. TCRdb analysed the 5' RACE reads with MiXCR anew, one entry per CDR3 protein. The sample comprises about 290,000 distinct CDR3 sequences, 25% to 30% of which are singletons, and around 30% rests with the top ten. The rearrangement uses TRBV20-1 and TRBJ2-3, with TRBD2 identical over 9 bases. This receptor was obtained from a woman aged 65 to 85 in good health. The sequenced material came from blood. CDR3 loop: CSTNLAGSTDTQYF. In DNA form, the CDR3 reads TGCAGTACCAACCTAGCGGGGAGCACAGATACGCAGTATTTT.